This T cell receptor (beta chain) was recorded in a study of cytomegalovirus exposure and HLA in healthy donors. Background on the study: Counted in an early data release were some 81 million unique TCRs from HLA-typed donors.

PCR primers comprised 60 Vbeta and 13 Jbeta primers. Sequencing was performed with immunoSEQ multiplex PCR; in TCRdb, only in-frame clones are kept and a portion is missing. The sample holds approximately 150,000 clones, around 70% seen once. The germline CDR1 and CDR2 sequences are SGHRS and YFSETQ. The CDR3 runs 17 residues. V lost 5 bases, J lost 3 bases, and 11 bases stayed unmatched. General study findings and limits: It was taken for granted in presence/absence analyses that sequencing depth across donors was roughly uniform.

Details on this clone: Its antigen is not identified.

This chain links TRBV5-1 with TRBJ2-3; 11 nucleotides line up with TRBD2. The TCR originated in a man aged 35 to 55 in good health and CMV-seronegative. Sequenced: PBMCs. Here the CDR3 reads CASRSTSGTPSTDTQYF. The CDR3 DNA is TGCGCCAGCAGGTCGACTAGCGGGACGCCAAGTACAGATACGCAGTATTTT.